This T cell receptor (beta chain) was obtained from a study of T cell changes during pregnancy in multiple sclerosis (dated by TCRdb to about 2019). Looking at the study overall: In women with multiple sclerosis, the researchers looked at how the T cell repertoire shifted as pregnancy progressed.

Library prep was done by the immunoSEQ multiplex PCR assay. TCRdb took over this immuneACCESS table, retaining in-frame rearrangements with V and J assigned. Such tables are incomplete; in checked studies, under half of the missing clones stem from an unresolved V gene, and the remainder is unexplained. The sample records fewer than 85,000 clones, just over 90% of which are singletons. More than 2% of the sample is held by the ten biggest clonotypes. V was cut back by 3 bases and J by 6 bases, leaving a gap of 11 bases between them. Per the germline V gene (reference sequence), LNHDA is the CDR1 and SQIVND is the CDR2. The CDR3 runs 14 residues from the cysteine to the phenylalanine. The DNA shown is the 42-base CDR3, in frame from base 1. Regarding this clone: Its antigen has not been determined. The input lacks base qualities; no much larger clone sits a single base away.

This clonotype originated in a female donor with multiple sclerosis, enrolled in a pregnancy study. The receptor chain draws on TRBV19 and TRBJ1-4, with the D segment identity uncertain. The material was peripheral blood, obtained in the second trimester of pregnancy. The nucleotide sequence is TGTGCCAGTAGTATCGGCGGCGGGTATGAAAAACTGTTTTTT. It translates as CASSIGGGYEKLFF.